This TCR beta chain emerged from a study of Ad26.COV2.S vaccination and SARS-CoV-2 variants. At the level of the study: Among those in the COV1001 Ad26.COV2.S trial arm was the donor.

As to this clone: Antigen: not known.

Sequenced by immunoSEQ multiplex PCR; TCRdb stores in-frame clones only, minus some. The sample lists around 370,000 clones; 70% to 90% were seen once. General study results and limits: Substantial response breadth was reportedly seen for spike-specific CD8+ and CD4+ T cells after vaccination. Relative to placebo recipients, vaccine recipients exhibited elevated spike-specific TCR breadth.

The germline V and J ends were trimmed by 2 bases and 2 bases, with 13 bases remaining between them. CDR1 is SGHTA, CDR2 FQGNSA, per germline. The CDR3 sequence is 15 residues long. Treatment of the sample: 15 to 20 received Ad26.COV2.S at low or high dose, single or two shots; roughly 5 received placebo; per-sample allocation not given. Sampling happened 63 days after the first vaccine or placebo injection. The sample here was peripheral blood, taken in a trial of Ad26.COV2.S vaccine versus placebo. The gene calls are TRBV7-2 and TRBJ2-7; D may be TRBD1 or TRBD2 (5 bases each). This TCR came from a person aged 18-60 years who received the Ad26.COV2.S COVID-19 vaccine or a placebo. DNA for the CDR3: TGTGCCAGCAGCTTACTAGGGACGGGGACCTACGAGCAGTACTTC. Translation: CASSLLGTGTYEQYF.